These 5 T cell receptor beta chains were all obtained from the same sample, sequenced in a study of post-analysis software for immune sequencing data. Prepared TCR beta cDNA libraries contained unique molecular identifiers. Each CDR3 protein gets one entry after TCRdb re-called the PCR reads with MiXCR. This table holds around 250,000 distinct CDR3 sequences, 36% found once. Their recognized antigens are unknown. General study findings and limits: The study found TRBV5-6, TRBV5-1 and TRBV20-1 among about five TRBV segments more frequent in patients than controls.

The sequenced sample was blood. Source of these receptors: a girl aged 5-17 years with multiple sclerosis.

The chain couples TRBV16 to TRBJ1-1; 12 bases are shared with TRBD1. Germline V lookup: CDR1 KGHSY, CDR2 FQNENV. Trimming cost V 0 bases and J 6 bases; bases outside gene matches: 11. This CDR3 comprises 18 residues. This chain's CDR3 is CASSQSIWDRGLWAEAFF. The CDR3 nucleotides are TGTGCCAGCAGCCAATCGATTTGGGACAGGGGGCTTTGGGCTGAAGCTTTCTTT.

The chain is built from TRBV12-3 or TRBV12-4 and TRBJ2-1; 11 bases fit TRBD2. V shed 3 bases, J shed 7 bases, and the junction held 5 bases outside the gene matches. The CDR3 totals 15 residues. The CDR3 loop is CASSFSGGARNEQFF. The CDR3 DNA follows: TGTGCCAGCAGTTTTAGCGGGGGGGCGAGGAATGAGCAGTTCTTC.

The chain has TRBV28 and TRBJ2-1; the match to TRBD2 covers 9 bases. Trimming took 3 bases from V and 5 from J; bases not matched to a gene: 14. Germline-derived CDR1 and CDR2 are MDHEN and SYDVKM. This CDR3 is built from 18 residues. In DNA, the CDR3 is TGTGCCAGCAGTTTTACGTCTAGCGGGGACCCTTTTGACAATGAGCAGTTCTTC. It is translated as CASSFTSSGDPFDNEQFF.

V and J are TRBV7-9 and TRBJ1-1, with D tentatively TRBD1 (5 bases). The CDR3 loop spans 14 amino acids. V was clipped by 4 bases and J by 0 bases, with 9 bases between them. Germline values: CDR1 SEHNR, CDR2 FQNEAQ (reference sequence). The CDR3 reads CASSCDSLNTEAFF. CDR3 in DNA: TGTGCCAGCAGCTGTGACAGCCTGAACACTGAAGCTTTCTTT. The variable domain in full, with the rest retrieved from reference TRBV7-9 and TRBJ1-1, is DTGVSQNPRHKITKRGQNVTFRCDPISEHNRLYWYRQTLGQGPEFLTYFQNEAQLEKSRLLSDRFSAERPKGSFSTLEIQRTEQGDSAMYLCASSCDSLNTEAFFGQGTRLTVV.

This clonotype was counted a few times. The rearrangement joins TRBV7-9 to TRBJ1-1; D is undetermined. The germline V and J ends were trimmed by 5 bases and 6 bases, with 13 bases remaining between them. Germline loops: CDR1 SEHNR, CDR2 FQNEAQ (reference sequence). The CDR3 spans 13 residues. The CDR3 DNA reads TGTGCCAGCAGCCCCCCAATCCTCCCTGAAGCTTTCTTT. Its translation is CASSPPILPEAFF.